This T cell receptor (beta chain) was found in a study of blood T cell repertoires in COVID-19 (dated by TCRdb to 2018 to 2021). Regarding the research as a whole: Collaborator samples came from the United States, Italy and Spain and covered acute and convalescent phases of COVID-19. The prospective study material was composed of cDNA or gDNA derived from T cells, B-cell-depleted T cells, or PBMCs. Deeply sampled blood TCRbeta repertoires from subjects exposed to, actively infected with, or recovered from COVID-19 were included in the dataset. The repertoires were made available in a free public database intended to serve as a resource for research on the immune response to SARS-CoV-2. The samples were drawn from two sources: the first 160 participants of the ongoing ImmuneRACE study, and over 1,000 subjects contributed by 6 global collaborators. The sample metadata nearly always contained a de-identified subject ID, COVID-19 status, age in years and sex. Where HLA class I and class II types were available, the types were taken from metadata supplied by the sample provider, not from assay-based typing. On the study overall, not on this receptor specifically: The amount of clinical and demographic metadata varied by source and participant and was provided uncurated.

The germline V gene yields SGDLS for CDR1 and YYNGEE for CDR2. The junction carries 7 bases between V and J, which are trimmed by 4 bases and 0 bases respectively. There are 13 amino acids in the CDR3, from cysteine to phenylalanine inclusive. This entry keeps only the CDR3 DNA: 39 bases, framed from base 1. To note about this clone: Its antigen is not yet known. Base qualities are not at hand, and no much larger clone is one base apart.

Collaborating institutions collected whole blood in K2EDTA tubes following their own protocols. For TCRbeta analysis, collaborators shipped samples as frozen whole blood, isolated PBMCs, or DNA extracted from either of those sample types. TCRbeta CDR3 regions were amplified from genomic DNA using the immunoSEQ Assay, a bias-controlled multiplex PCR. As for the original processing: Within the assay, amplification of reference gene primers was used to estimate how many nucleated cells each sample contained. Sequence reads were collapsed and filtered to measure the absolute abundance of every unique TCRbeta CDR3 rearrangement. For each sample, productive Simpson clonality was calculated as the square root of Simpson's diversity index across productive rearrangements. TCRdb retrieved this table from immuneACCESS and kept in-frame rearrangements only. Not all clones are present; in checked studies, unresolved V genes account for under half, and no reason is known for the remainder. Clonal size and the V and J genes are those of that table, whereas D and trimming came from the DNA. This sample gives about 220,000 clones in total; approximately 86% of them show up just once. The ten top clones hold less than 4% of the sample.

The material sequenced was peripheral blood. Here the chain combines TRBV9 and TRBJ1-1; the D gene lacks a confident call. The TCR was taken from a woman aged 80 or over with acute or convalescent COVID-19. The sequenced DNA: TGTGCCAGCAGCCCTCAGGTGAACACTGAAGCTTTCTTT. It codes for CASSPQVNTEAFF.